The 5 T cell receptor beta chains below come from one sample, sequenced in a study of PD-1 blockade in classical Hodgkin lymphoma. As to time point: newly diagnosed, previously untreated cHL patient sample. It was by magnetic negative selection that CD4+ T cells were purified from thawed PBMCs. Generated by immunoSEQ multiplex PCR, the TCRdb table keeps only in-frame clones and is missing some. The sample holds about 35,000 clones, 80% to 90% seen once. The sequenced sample consisted of CD4+ T cells from blood. All receptors derive from a human donor with classical Hodgkin lymphoma.

The rearrangement joins TRBV2 to TRBJ2-1, with 7 bases aligning to TRBD2. With 5 bases clipped from V and 5 bases from J, the junction kept 3 bases outside the gene matches. Germline V lookup: CDR1 SNHLY, CDR2 FYNNEI. CDR3 length: 13 amino acids. The CDR3 loop reads CASSLLADNEQFF. The CDR3, as DNA: TGTGCCAGCAGTCTGCTAGCGGACAATGAGCAGTTCTTC.

The CDR3 nucleotides are TGTGCCAGCGCACCGACTAGCGGGAGTTACGAGCAGTACTTC. This encodes CASAPTSGSYEQYF. The chain employs TRBV25-1 and TRBJ2-7, with 12 bases matching TRBD2. Per germline, CDR1 MGHDK and CDR2 SYGVNS. The ends lost 8 bases at V and 4 bases at J; junction bases unmatched: 6. The CDR3 is made up of 14 amino acids.

The sample holds a few counts of this clone. The chain couples TRBV25-1 to TRBJ1-2; no clear D. Germline V gives CDR1 MGHDK, CDR2 SYGVNS. CDR3 size: 12 residues. V was clipped by 6 bases and J by 4 bases, with 9 bases between them. Here the CDR3 DNA reads TGTGCCAGCAGGGACCTTCTCTATGGCTACACCTTC. This translates into CASRDLLYGYTF.

This rearrangement joins TRBV10-3 to TRBJ1-5, with TRBD1 identical over 7 bases. Germline trimming cut 3 bases from V and 4 bases from J; bases unmatched to any gene: 3. This CDR3 contains 14 residues. The germline gives CDR1 ENHRY, CDR2 SYGVKD. For the CDR3, the DNA is TGTGCCATCAGTGACAGGGGGGAAAATCAGCCCCAGCATTTT. Translated, it gives CAISDRGENQPQHF.

CDR3 in DNA: TGCGCCAGCAGCCATTGGCGCCCTAGCGGGGGAGGCTACAATGAGCAGTTCTTC. Its protein product is CASSHWRPSGGGYNEQFF. The chain has TRBV5-1 and TRBJ2-1, with 10 nucleotides matching TRBD2. The CDR3 sequence is 18 residues long. From germline, CDR1 is SGHRS and CDR2 YFSETQ. With 4 bases clipped from V and 3 bases from J, the junction kept 13 bases outside the gene matches. Using reference TRBV5-1 and TRBJ2-1 for the parts outside the CDR3, the full variable domain is KAGVTQTPRYLIKTRGQQVTLSCSPISGHRSVSWYQQTPGQGLQFLFEYFSETQRNKGNFPGRFSGRQFSNSRSEMNVSTLELGDSALYLCASSHWRPSGGGYNEQFFGPGTRLTVL.